The rows below give T cell receptor beta chains drawn from one sample of a study of shared T cell receptors in the human thymus. Repertoires were generated with immunoSEQ multiplex PCR, while TCRdb's copy carries only in-frame clones and drops some. Of 630,000 or so clones listed, more than 70% were seen once; the top ten hold 0.0094%. This same sample was also taken into another study, of human thymus T cells.

Material for sequencing was thymocytes. The source is a boy less than two years old with a congenital heart defect. The CDR3 runs from the conserved cysteine through the conserved F or W. The order of the fields is J gene, V gene, clone size, D gene, CDR3 protein, CDR3 DNA. A D gene is named only where the DNA matches it firmly. Clone size is given for some rows only: seen once, a few or many times, or a class if the clone is expanded.

TRBJ2-1	TRBV30	NA	TRBD1	CARTRDREPHSSYNEQFF	TGTGCCCGAACTCGGGACAGGGAGCCCCACAGCTCCTACAATGAGCAGTTCTTC
TRBJ2-7	TRBV19	NA	TRBD1	CASSIGTETGAYEQYF	TGTGCCAGTAGTATAGGCACGGAGACAGGGGCCTACGAGCAGTACTTC
TRBJ1-6	TRBV9	NA	NA	CASSVQGDPVPLHF	TGTGCCAGCAGCGTACAAGGGGATCCCGTCCCCCTCCACTTT
TRBJ1-1	TRBV7-8	NA	NA	CASSTPDRNTEAFF	TGTGCCAGCAGCACACCGGACAGGAACACTGAAGCTTTCTTT
TRBJ2-5	TRBV7-2	NA	TRBD2	CASSLIRGGRETQYF	TGTGCCAGCAGCTTAATCCGGGGGGGCCGAGAGACCCAGTACTTC
TRBJ2-4	TRBV20-1	NA	TRBD1	CSARDGDRTYF	TGCAGTGCTAGAGATGGGGACAGGACGTACTTC
TRBJ2-2	TRBV7-2	NA	NA	CASRLTGELFF	TGTGCCAGCCGACTCACCGGGGAGCTGTTTTTT
TRBJ1-5	TRBV6-5	NA	TRBD1	CASSYGGQISNQPQHF	TGTGCCAGCAGTTACGGGGGACAGATTAGCAATCAGCCCCAGCATTTT
TRBJ2-7	TRBV30	NA	NA	CAWTRWGREQYF	TGTGCCTGGACTCGCTGGGGGCGCGAGCAGTACTTC
TRBJ1-1	TRBV10-3	NA	TRBD1	CATIPGQGLPNTEAFF	TGTGCCACGATTCCGGGACAGGGGTTACCGAACACTGAAGCTTTCTTT
TRBJ2-7	TRBV28	NA	NA	CASSPSGFSYEQYF	TGTGCCAGCAGCCCTTCCGGGTTCTCCTACGAGCAGTACTTC
TRBJ2-7	TRBV7-9	NA	TRBD2	CASSLSWTSGGADEQYF	TGTGCCAGCAGCTTATCCTGGACTAGCGGGGGGGCCGACGAGCAGTACTTC
TRBJ1-3	TRBV30	NA	TRBD1	CAWSPRDRDGGNTIYF	TGTGCCTGGAGTCCCCGGGACAGGGACGGTGGAAACACCATATATTTT
TRBJ2-5	TRBV11-2	NA	NA	CASSLSGQPETQYF	TGTGCCAGCAGCTTGTCCGGACAGCCAGAGACCCAGTACTTC
TRBJ2-5	TRBV2	NA	NA	CASSVRSQVETQYF	TGTGCCAGCAGTGTTAGGTCGCAGGTAGAGACCCAGTACTTC
TRBJ2-2	TRBV19	NA	NA	CASTKGEDTGELFF	TGTGCCAGTACCAAAGGGGAGGACACCGGGGAGCTGTTTTTT
TRBJ2-1	TRBV4-3	NA	TRBD2	CASSQEFGGGVVEDNEQFF	TGCGCCAGCAGCCAAGAATTCGGCGGGGGGGTTGTCGAGGACAATGAGCAGTTCTTC
TRBJ1-3	TRBV7-9	NA	TRBD1	CASSKGRQGGNTIYF	TGTGCCAGCAGCAAAGGGAGACAGGGAGGAAACACCATATATTTT
TRBJ1-6	TRBV30	NA	NA	CAWSVDQKGSLHF	TGTGCCTGGAGTGTGGACCAAAAGGGGTCCCTCCACTTT
TRBJ1-4	TRBV2	NA	TRBD1	CASSGDRGNEKLFF	TGTGCCAGCAGTGGCGACAGGGGAAATGAAAAACTGTTTTTT
TRBJ1-1	TRBV27	NA	NA	CANPPRDGESGNTEAFF	TGTGCCAACCCACCCAGGGATGGCGAATCAGGGAACACTGAAGCTTTCTTT
TRBJ2-7	TRBV5-5	NA	NA	CASSLLAEQYF	TGTGCCAGCAGCCTGTTGGCCGAGCAGTACTTC
TRBJ2-1	TRBV30	NA	NA	CAWSVQRLSSYNEQFF	TGTGCCTGGAGTGTTCAGCGGCTAAGCTCCTACAATGAGCAGTTCTTC
TRBJ1-1	TRBV6-6	once	NA	CASVIGAEAFF	TGTGCCAGTGTTATAGGAGCTGAAGCTTTCTTT
TRBJ2-3	TRBV11-2	NA	TRBD2	CASSLAPPTSGMGDTQYF	TGTGCCAGCAGCTTAGCCCCCCCAACTAGCGGGATGGGAGATACGCAGTATTTT
TRBJ2-1	TRBV18	NA	NA	CASSPDSSYNEQFF	TGTGCCAGCTCACCAGACAGCTCCTACAATGAGCAGTTCTTC
TRBJ2-2	TRBV5-6	NA	TRBD1	CASSLLGTGNTGELFF	TGTGCCAGCAGCTTGCTAGGGACAGGCAACACCGGGGAGCTGTTTTTT
TRBJ1-2	TRBV7-2	NA	TRBD1	CASSFGQGPYGYTF	TGTGCCAGCAGCTTCGGACAGGGCCCCTATGGCTACACCTTC
TRBJ2-1	TRBV11-2	once	NA	CASSPGCRPSEQFF	TGTGCCAGCAGCCCCGGGTGTAGGCCGAGTGAGCAGTTCTTC
TRBJ2-1	TRBV6-5	NA	NA	CASSQWLDNEQFF	TGTGCCAGCAGTCAGTGGCTAGACAATGAGCAGTTCTTC
TRBJ2-1	TRBV28	NA	TRBD2	CASSQGAGGTYNEQFF	TGTGCCAGCAGCCAAGGAGCGGGGGGGACCTACAATGAGCAGTTCTTC